This T cell receptor (beta chain) stems from a study of blood T cell repertoires in COVID-19 (dated by TCRdb to about 2020). Regarding the study in general: Samples from collaborators originated in the United States, Italy and Spain and spanned both the acute and convalescent phases of COVID-19. The material from the prospective study consisted of cDNA or gDNA derived from T cells, B-cell-depleted T cells, or PBMCs. Deeply sampled blood TCRbeta repertoires from subjects exposed to, actively infected with, or recovered from COVID-19 were included in the dataset. A freely available public database, intended as a resource for researchers studying the immune response to SARS-CoV-2, is where the repertoires were released. Samples were obtained from the ongoing ImmuneRACE study (first 160 participants) and from over 1,000 subjects provided by 6 global collaborators. Nearly every sample came with metadata listing a de-identified subject ID, COVID-19 status, age in years and sex. Where available, HLA class I and class II types were taken from metadata supplied by the sample provider and were not determined by assay-based typing.

TCRbeta CDR3 regions were amplified from genomic DNA using the immunoSEQ Assay, a bias-controlled multiplex PCR. In the paper's pipeline: Within the assay, amplification of reference gene primers was used to estimate how many nucleated cells each sample contained. To quantify the absolute abundance of each unique TCRbeta CDR3 rearrangement, sequence reads were collapsed and filtered. For each sample, productive Simpson clonality was calculated as the square root of Simpson's diversity index across productive rearrangements. TCRdb obtained this table from immuneACCESS and retained in-frame rearrangements with V and J assigned. These tables miss some clones; where compared with another copy, unresolved V genes account for less than half of the shortfall, and the remainder is unexplained. V and J calls and clone size follow that table, whereas D and trimming were derived from the DNA. In all, the sample holds 400,000 to 450,000 clones, and 70% to 90% of those were seen once. The top ten clonotypes cover 0.65% to 1% of the sample.

What the study reported, not specific to this receptor: The quantity of clinical and demographic metadata differed by source and by participant and was supplied without curation.

The CDR3 sequence holds 17 residues, the cysteine and phenylalanine included. This entry keeps only the CDR3 DNA: 51 bases, framed from base 1. One collaborating source in Seattle enrolled patients during active infection and followed them longitudinally through the course of disease. Whole blood was collected in K2EDTA tubes by collaborating institutions according to the institutions' own protocols. For TCRbeta analysis, collaborator samples were shipped as frozen whole blood, as isolated PBMCs, or as DNA extracted from either sample type. Points on this clone: Its target antigen remains unknown. No per-base quality is available; no much larger clone lies one base away.

The sequenced sample was peripheral blood. The chain was built from TRBV21-1 and TRBJ1-5. TRBV21-1 is given as a pseudogene. The receptor was derived from a man in his late teens or twenties with COVID-19, enrolled during active disease. CDR3 protein: CASSKALRCDSNQPQHF. In nucleotides, the sequence is TGTGCCAGCAGCAAAGCGCTGAGGTGCGATAGCAATCAGCCCCAGCATTTT.